The source of this T cell receptor beta chain is a study of cytomegalovirus exposure and HLA in healthy donors. The germline V gene encodes CDR1 SQVTM and CDR2 ANQGSEA. The CDR3 sequence is 11 residues long. The V end was cut by 2 bases, the J end by 4 bases, with 3 bases between. PCR involved 60 Vbeta and 13 Jbeta primers. TCRdb's table, derived via immunoSEQ multiplex PCR, lists solely in-frame clones and lacks some. The top ten clones hold about 2% of a sample with around 110,000 clones, 55% to 65% of them seen once. The TCR was taken from a woman aged 25 to 39 in good health and CMV-seronegative. Sequenced material: PBMCs. V usage is TRBV29-1 and J usage is TRBJ1-3; D unclear. This chain's CDR3 is CSVELGNTIYF. CDR3 coding DNA: TGCAGCGTTGAACTGGGAAACACCATATATTTT. The full variable domain, completed using reference TRBV29-1 and TRBJ1-3, is SAVISQKPSRDICQRGTSLTIQCQVDSQVTMMFWYRQQPGQSLTLIATANQGSEATYESGFVIDKFPISRPNLTFSTLTVSNMSPEDSSIYLCSVELGNTIYFGEGSWLTVV.